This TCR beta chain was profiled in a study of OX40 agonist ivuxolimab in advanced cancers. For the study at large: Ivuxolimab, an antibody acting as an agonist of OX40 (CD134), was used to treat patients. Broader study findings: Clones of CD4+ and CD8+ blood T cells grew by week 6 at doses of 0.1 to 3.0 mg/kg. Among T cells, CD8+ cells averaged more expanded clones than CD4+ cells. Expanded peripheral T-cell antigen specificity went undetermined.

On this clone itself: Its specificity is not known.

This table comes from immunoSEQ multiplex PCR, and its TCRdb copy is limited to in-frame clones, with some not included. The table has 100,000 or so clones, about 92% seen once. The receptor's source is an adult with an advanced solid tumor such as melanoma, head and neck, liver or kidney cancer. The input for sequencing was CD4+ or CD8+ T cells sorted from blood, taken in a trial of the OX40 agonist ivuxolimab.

CDR3 residues: CASSYRQGPDTEAFF. CDR3 bases: TGTGCCAGCAGCTACAGACAGGGGCCGGACACTGAAGCTTTCTTT. The rearrangement links TRBV7-6 to TRBJ1-1; 8 nucleotides line up with TRBD1. The length of the CDR3 is 15 residues. Germline assignment: CDR1 SGHVS and CDR2 FNYEAQ. V gave up 4 bases and J gave up 3 bases; unmatched junction bases: 7.